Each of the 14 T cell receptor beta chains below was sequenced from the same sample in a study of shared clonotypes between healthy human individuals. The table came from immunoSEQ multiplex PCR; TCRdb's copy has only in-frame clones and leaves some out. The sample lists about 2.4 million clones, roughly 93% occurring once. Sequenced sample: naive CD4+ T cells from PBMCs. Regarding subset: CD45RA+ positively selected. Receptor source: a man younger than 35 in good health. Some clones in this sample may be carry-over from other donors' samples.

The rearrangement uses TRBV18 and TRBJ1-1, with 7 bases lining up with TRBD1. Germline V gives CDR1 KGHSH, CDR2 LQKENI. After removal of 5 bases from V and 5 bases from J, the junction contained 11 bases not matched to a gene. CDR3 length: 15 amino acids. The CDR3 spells CASSKNRGGETEAFF. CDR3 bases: TGTGCCAGCTCAAAAAACAGGGGCGGAGAAACTGAAGCTTTCTTT.

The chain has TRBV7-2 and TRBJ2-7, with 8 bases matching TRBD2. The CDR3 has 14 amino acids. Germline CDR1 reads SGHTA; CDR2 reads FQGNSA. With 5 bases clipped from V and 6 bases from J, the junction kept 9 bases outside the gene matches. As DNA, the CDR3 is TGTGCCAGCAGCCCCGGACTAGCTTTAAGCGAGCAGTACTTC. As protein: CASSPGLALSEQYF.

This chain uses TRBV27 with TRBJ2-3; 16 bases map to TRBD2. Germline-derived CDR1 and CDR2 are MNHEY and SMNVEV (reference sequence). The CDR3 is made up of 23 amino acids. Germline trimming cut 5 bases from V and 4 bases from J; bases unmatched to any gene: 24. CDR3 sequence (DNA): TGTGCCAGCAGTCCACCGGGACTAGCGGGAGGGCCCTCTTTCTTTAGGGAAGCAGATACGCAGTATTTT. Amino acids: CASSPPGLAGGPSFFREADTQYF.

CDR3 bases: TGTGCCAGCTTCAGGACAGGGGCCACTGAAGCTTTCTTT. This translates into CASFRTGATEAFF. This chain uses TRBV18 with TRBJ1-1; 9 positions match TRBD1. V was clipped by 7 bases and J by 4 bases; unmatched bases: 4. Looked up from germline, CDR1 is KGHSH and CDR2 is LQKENI. This CDR3 region has 13 residues.

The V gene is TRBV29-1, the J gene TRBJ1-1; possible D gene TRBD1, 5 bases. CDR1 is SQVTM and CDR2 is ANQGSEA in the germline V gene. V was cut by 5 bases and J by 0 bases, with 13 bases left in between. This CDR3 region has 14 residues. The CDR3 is CSVLHEGVNTEAFF. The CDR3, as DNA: TGCAGCGTTCTTCACGAAGGGGTGAACACTGAAGCTTTCTTT.

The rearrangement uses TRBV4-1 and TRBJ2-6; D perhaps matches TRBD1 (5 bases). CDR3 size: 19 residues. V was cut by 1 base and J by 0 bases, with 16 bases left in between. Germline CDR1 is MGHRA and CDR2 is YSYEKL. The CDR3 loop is CASSQAENIQGSGANVLTF. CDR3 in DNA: TGCGCCAGCAGCCAAGCCGAGAACATCCAGGGCTCTGGGGCCAACGTCCTGACTTTC.

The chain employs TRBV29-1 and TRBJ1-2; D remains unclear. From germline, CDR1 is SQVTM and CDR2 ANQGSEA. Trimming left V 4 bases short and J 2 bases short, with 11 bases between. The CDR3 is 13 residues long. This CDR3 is CSVGRKLNYGYTF. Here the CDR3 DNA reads TGCAGCGTTGGACGGAAGCTCAACTATGGCTACACCTTC.

CDR3 sequence (DNA): TGTGCCAGCAGAATTCTAGAGCAGTACTTC. Encoded protein: CASRILEQYF. The V call is TRBV28, the J call TRBJ2-7; D gene uncertain. V dropped 6 bases and J dropped 7 bases, with 7 bases sitting between them. Germline V gene data show CDR1 as MDHEN and CDR2 as SYDVKM. There are 10 residues in the CDR3.

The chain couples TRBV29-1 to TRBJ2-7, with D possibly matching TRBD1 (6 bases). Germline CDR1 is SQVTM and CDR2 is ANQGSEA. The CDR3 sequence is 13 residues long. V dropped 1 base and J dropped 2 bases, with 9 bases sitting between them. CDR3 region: CSVEGRGPYEQYF. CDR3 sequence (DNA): TGCAGCGTTGAAGGCAGGGGCCCCTACGAGCAGTACTTC.

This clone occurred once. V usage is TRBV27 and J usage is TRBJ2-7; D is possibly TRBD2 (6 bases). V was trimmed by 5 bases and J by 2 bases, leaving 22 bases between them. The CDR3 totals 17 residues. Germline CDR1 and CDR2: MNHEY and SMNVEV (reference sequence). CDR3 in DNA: TGTGCCAGCAGTAAAACCACAGCCGGGACGGGAGCCTACGAGCAGTACTTC. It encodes CASSKTTAGTGAYEQYF.

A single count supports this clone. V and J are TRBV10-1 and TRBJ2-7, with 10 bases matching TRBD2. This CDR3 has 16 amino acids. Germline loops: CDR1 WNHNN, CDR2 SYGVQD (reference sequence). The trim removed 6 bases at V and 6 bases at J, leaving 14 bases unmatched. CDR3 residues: CASRVPTSGILCEQYF. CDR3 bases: TGCGCCAGCAGGGTACCAACTAGCGGGATTTTGTGCGAGCAGTACTTC.

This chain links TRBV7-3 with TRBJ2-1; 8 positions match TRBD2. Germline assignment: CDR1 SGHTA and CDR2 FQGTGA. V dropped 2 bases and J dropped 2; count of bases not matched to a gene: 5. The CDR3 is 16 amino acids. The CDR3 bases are TGTGCCAGCAGCTTAGGATCAGCGGGAGCCTACAATGAGCAGTTCTTC. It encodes CASSLGSAGAYNEQFF. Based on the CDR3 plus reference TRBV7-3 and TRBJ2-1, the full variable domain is GAGVSQTPSNKVTEKGKYVELRCDPISGHTALYWYRQSLGQGPEFLIYFQGTGAADDSGLPNDRFFAVRPEGSVSTLKIQRTERGDSAVYLCASSLGSAGAYNEQFFGPGTRLTVL.

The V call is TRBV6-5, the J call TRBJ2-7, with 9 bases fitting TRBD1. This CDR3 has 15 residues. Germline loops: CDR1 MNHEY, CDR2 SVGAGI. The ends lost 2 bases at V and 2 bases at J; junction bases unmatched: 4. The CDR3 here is CASSYDGTGPYEQYF. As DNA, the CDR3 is TGTGCCAGCAGTTACGATGGGACAGGGCCCTACGAGCAGTACTTC.

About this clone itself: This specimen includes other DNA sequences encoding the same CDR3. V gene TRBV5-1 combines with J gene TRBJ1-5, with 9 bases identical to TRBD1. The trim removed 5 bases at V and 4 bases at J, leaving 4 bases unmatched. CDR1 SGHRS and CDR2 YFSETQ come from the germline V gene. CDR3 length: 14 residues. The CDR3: CASSPGQGNQPQHF. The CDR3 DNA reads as TGCGCCAGCAGTCCCGGACAGGGGAATCAGCCCCAGCATTTT. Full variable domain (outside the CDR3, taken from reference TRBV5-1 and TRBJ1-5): KAGVTQTPRYLIKTRGQQVTLSCSPISGHRSVSWYQQTPGQGLQFLFEYFSETQRNKGNFPGRFSGRQFSNSRSEMNVSTLELGDSALYLCASSPGQGNQPQHFGDGTRLSIL.